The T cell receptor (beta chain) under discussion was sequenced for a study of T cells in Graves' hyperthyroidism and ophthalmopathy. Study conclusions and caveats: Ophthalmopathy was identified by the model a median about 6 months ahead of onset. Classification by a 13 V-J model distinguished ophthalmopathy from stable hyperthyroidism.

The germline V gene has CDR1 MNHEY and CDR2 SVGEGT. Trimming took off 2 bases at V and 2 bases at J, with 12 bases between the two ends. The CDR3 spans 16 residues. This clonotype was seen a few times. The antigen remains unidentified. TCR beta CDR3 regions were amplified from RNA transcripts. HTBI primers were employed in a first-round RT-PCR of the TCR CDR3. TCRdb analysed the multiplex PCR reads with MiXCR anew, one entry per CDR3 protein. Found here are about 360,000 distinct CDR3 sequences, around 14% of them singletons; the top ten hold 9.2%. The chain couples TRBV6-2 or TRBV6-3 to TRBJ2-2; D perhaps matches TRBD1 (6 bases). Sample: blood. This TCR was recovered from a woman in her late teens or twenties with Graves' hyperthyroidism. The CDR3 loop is CASSYREGGNTGELFF. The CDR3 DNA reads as TGTGCCAGCAGTTACCGGGAAGGGGGTAACACCGGGGAGCTGTTTTTT.